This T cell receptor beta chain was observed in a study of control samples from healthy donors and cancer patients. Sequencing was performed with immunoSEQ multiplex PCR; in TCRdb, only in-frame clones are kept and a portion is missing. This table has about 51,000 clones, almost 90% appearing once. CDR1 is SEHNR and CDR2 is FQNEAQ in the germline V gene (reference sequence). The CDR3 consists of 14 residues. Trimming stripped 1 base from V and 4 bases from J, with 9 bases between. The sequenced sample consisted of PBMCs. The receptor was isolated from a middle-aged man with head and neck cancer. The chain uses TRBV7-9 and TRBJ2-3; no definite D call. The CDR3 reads CASSLGLSADTQYF. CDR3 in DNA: TGTGCCAGCAGCTTAGGTCTTTCCGCAGATACGCAGTATTTT.